These 17 T cell receptor beta chains were sequenced from one sample in a study of cytomegalovirus exposure and HLA in healthy donors. The primer mix had 60 Vbeta and 13 Jbeta primers. Some clones are missing from TCRdb's copy, which holds only in-frame ones; the method was immunoSEQ multiplex PCR. The top ten clones hold around 5.7% of a sample with under 200,000 clones, 60% to 85% of them seen once. Sample: PBMCs. The receptors were sampled from a man in his forties in good health and CMV-seronegative.

The rearrangement joins TRBV4-3 to TRBJ1-4; 9 bases agree with TRBD1. The CDR3 is 16 residues long. Germline V CDR1 and CDR2: LGHNA, YSLEER. The trim removed 3 bases at V and 6 bases at J, leaving 8 bases unmatched. Written as DNA, the CDR3 is TGCGCCAGCAGCCAGAACCCGGGACAGGGTGATGAAAAACTGTTTTTT. Amino acids: CASSQNPGQGDEKLFF.

The chain couples TRBV19 to TRBJ2-1; weak D call: TRBD2 (6 bases). This CDR3 contains 14 residues. Germline V CDR1 and CDR2: LNHDA, SQIVND (reference sequence). The V end was cut by 1 base, the J end by 6 bases, with 10 bases between. The CDR3 nucleotides read TGTGCCAGTAGTATAGGCGGGGCCGGCAATGAGCAGTTCTTC. It codes for CASSIGGAGNEQFF.

The V and J genes are TRBV9 and TRBJ2-3, with 9 bases matching TRBD1. This CDR3 is 16 amino acids long. The germline CDR1 and CDR2 sequences are SGDLS and YYNGEE. After removal of 0 bases from V and 4 bases from J, the junction contained 6 bases not matched to a gene. In DNA, the CDR3 is TGTGCCAGCAGCGTAGTCGGGGACAGGGTATCAGATACGCAGTATTTT. Its protein is CASSVVGDRVSDTQYF.

V usage is TRBV7-2 and J usage is TRBJ2-2, with a possible D match to TRBD1 (6 bases). Trimming left V 0 bases short and J 9 bases short, with 11 bases between. The germline CDR1 and CDR2 sequences are SGHTA and FQGNSA. The CDR3 runs to 14 residues. CDR3 protein: CASSLAGHSRELFF. CDR3 sequence (DNA): TGTGCCAGCAGCTTAGCGGGACATTCCAGGGAGCTGTTTTTT.

V usage is TRBV5-6 and J usage is TRBJ1-5; D remains unclear. V was pared by 2 bases and J by 3 bases, with 12 bases between. The CDR3 sequence is 15 residues long. The germline V gene encodes CDR1 SGHDT and CDR2 YYEEEE. CDR3 amino acids: CASSFWTGINQPQHF. The CDR3 nucleotides are TGTGCCAGCAGCTTTTGGACGGGGATCAATCAGCCCCAGCATTTT.

V and J are TRBV5-1 and TRBJ2-1; TRBD2 might be the D (5 bases). Germline CDR1 reads SGHRS; CDR2 reads YFSETQ. This CDR3 is built from 13 residues. The germline V and J ends were trimmed by 5 bases and 8 bases, with 14 bases remaining between them. CDR3 DNA sequence: TGCGCCAGCAGGGACCGCGAGGGCGATGAGCAGTTCTTC. The encoded protein is CASRDREGDEQFF.

J is TRBJ1-5 and V is TRBV15; D perhaps matches TRBD1 (5 bases). Germline V lookup: CDR1 LNHNV, CDR2 YYDKDF (reference sequence). The CDR3 is 19 amino acids. Trimming left V 3 bases short and J 0 bases short, with 21 bases between. The CDR3: CATSSSPSQGLYSNQPQHF. The DNA for the CDR3 is TGTGCCACCAGCAGCTCTCCTTCCCAGGGACTTTATAGCAATCAGCCCCAGCATTTT.

The J gene is TRBJ1-5, the V gene TRBV6-6; a possible D gene is TRBD1 (6 bases). Germline V gene lookup returns CDR1 MNHNY and CDR2 SVGAGI (reference sequence). Trimming left V 2 bases short and J 7 bases short, with 18 bases between. The CDR3 contains 16 residues. Written as DNA, the CDR3 is TGTGCCAGCAGTTACCCAAAATTACAGGGAAACCAGCCCCAGCATTTT. Its protein is CASSYPKLQGNQPQHF.

The chain recombines TRBV7-8 with TRBJ1-1; 7 nucleotides line up with TRBD1. Germline values: CDR1 SGHVS, CDR2 FQNEAQ. Trimming removed 4 bases from V and 8 bases from J; junction bases left unmatched: 7. The CDR3 is 13 residues long. The CDR3 protein is CASSSRQGREAFF. CDR3 nucleotide sequence: TGTGCCAGCAGCTCGAGACAGGGCCGAGAAGCTTTCTTT. Filled out from reference TRBV7-8 and TRBJ1-1, the complete variable domain reads GAGVSQSPRYKVAKRGQDVALRCDPISGHVSLFWYQQALGQGPEFLTYFQNEAQLDKSGLPSDRFFAERPEGSVSTLKIQRTQQEDSAVYLCASSSRQGREAFFGQGTRLTVV.

The V gene is TRBV7-2, the J gene TRBJ1-5; 7 bases agree with TRBD1. This CDR3 is 14 amino acids long. The germline V gene encodes CDR1 SGHTA and CDR2 FQGNSA. The V gene end was trimmed by 7 bases and the J gene end by 7 bases; junction bases not matched to a gene: 10. CDR3 residues: CASNDEGARQPQHF. The DNA of the CDR3 is TGTGCCAGCAACGACGAGGGGGCGCGACAGCCCCAGCATTTT.

V and J are TRBV28 and TRBJ1-6, with D unclear. Per the germline V gene, CDR1 is MDHEN and CDR2 is SYDVKM. The CDR3 extends over 13 amino acids. With 7 bases removed from V and 15 bases from J, the gap between germline ends came to 19 bases. CDR3 protein: CASKDGAGRGLHF. The CDR3 DNA reads TGTGCCAGCAAGGACGGCGCGGGTCGGGGCCTCCACTTT. Full variable domain (outside the CDR3, taken from reference TRBV28 and TRBJ1-6): DVKVTQSSRYLVKRTGEKVFLECVQDMDHENMFWYRQDPGLGLRLIYFSYDVKMKEKGDIPEGYSVSREKKERFSLILESASTNQTSMYLCASKDGAGRGLHFGNGTRLTVT.

This chain uses TRBV7-6 with TRBJ1-1, with a tentative D call TRBD1 (6 bases). The CDR3 totals 13 residues. The V gene lost 6 bases and the J gene lost 3 bases, with 11 bases spanning the gap. Germline CDR1 SGHVS, CDR2 FNYEAQ. This chain's CDR3 is CASRGTLHTEAFF. The CDR3 DNA follows: TGTGCCAGCAGGGGGACACTTCACACTGAAGCTTTCTTT. The full variable domain, completed using reference TRBV7-6 and TRBJ1-1, is GAGVSQSPRYKVTKRGQDVALRCDPISGHVSLYWYRQALGQGPEFLTYFNYEAQQDKSGLPNDRFSAERPEGSISTLTIQRTEQRDSAMYRCASRGTLHTEAFFGQGTRLTVV.

This clone appeared once. The chain links TRBV30 to TRBJ2-1, with D perhaps TRBD2 (5 bases). The CDR3 spans 15 residues. The germline V gene encodes CDR1 GTSNPN and CDR2 SVGIG (reference sequence). V was clipped by 1 base and J by 7 bases, with 17 bases between them. CDR3 nucleotides: TGTGCCTGGAGTGCAGGCTCTAGCTATGTTAATGAGCAGTTCTTC. Translation gives CAWSAGSSYVNEQFF.

The chain employs TRBV18 and TRBJ1-5; unclear D gene. CDR1 is KGHSH and CDR2 is LQKENI in the germline V gene. Trimming shortened V by 3 bases and J by 5 bases, and 8 bases separated the two germline ends. This CDR3 comprises 13 residues. The CDR3 spells CASSPLRDQPQHF. The CDR3 DNA follows: TGTGCCAGCTCACCTCTCCGCGATCAGCCCCAGCATTTT.

The chain joins TRBV7-2 to TRBJ2-3; 11 bases map to TRBD2. Germline V gene sequence: CDR1 SGHTA, CDR2 FQGNSA. This CDR3 has 19 residues. The ends lost 2 bases at V and 1 base at J; junction bases unmatched: 11. CDR3: CASSLYATVAGGGTDTQYF. Here the CDR3 DNA reads TGTGCCAGCAGCTTATACGCCACCGTAGCGGGGGGGGGCACAGATACGCAGTATTTT.

The chain is built from TRBV10-3 and TRBJ1-1; 8 bases are shared with TRBD1. J was trimmed by 4 bases and V by 3 bases; bases with no gene match: 10. Germline V CDR1 and CDR2: ENHRY, SYGVKD. There are 16 residues in the CDR3. Here the CDR3 reads CAISEGEQGEGTEAFF. CDR3 DNA sequence: TGTGCCATCAGTGAAGGTGAACAGGGGGAAGGCACTGAAGCTTTCTTT.

There are a few counts of this clone. The CDR3, as DNA: TGTGCCAGCAGCGTCTTCGGGACACCCTATGGCTACACCTTC. Amino acid sequence: CASSVFGTPYGYTF. The chain couples TRBV5-6 to TRBJ1-2; maybe TRBD1 (6 bases). CDR3 length: 14 residues. V was cut by 4 bases and J by 4 bases, with 14 bases left in between. Germline CDR1 reads SGHDT; CDR2 reads YYEEEE.